This TCR beta chain was identified in a study of blood T cell repertoires in COVID-19. As for the study in general: The analysed material was cDNA or gDNA that came from T cells, B-cell-depleted T cells, or PBMCs.

Sequencing was performed with immunoSEQ multiplex PCR; in TCRdb, only in-frame clones are kept and a portion is missing. Of about 190,000 clones listed, around 80% are singletons. The ends were cut back, 2 bases at V and 6 bases at J, with 11 bases in the middle. Germline CDR1 MGHDK, CDR2 SYGVNS. This CDR3 region has 15 residues. The sample consisted of peripheral blood. This TCR came from a woman aged 45-60 years with acute or convalescent COVID-19. The chain links TRBV25-1 to TRBJ1-6; D not certain. CDR3 in amino acids: CASSETDGPNSPLHF. DNA for the CDR3: TGTGCCAGCAGTGAAACGGATGGGCCTAATTCACCCCTCCACTTT.